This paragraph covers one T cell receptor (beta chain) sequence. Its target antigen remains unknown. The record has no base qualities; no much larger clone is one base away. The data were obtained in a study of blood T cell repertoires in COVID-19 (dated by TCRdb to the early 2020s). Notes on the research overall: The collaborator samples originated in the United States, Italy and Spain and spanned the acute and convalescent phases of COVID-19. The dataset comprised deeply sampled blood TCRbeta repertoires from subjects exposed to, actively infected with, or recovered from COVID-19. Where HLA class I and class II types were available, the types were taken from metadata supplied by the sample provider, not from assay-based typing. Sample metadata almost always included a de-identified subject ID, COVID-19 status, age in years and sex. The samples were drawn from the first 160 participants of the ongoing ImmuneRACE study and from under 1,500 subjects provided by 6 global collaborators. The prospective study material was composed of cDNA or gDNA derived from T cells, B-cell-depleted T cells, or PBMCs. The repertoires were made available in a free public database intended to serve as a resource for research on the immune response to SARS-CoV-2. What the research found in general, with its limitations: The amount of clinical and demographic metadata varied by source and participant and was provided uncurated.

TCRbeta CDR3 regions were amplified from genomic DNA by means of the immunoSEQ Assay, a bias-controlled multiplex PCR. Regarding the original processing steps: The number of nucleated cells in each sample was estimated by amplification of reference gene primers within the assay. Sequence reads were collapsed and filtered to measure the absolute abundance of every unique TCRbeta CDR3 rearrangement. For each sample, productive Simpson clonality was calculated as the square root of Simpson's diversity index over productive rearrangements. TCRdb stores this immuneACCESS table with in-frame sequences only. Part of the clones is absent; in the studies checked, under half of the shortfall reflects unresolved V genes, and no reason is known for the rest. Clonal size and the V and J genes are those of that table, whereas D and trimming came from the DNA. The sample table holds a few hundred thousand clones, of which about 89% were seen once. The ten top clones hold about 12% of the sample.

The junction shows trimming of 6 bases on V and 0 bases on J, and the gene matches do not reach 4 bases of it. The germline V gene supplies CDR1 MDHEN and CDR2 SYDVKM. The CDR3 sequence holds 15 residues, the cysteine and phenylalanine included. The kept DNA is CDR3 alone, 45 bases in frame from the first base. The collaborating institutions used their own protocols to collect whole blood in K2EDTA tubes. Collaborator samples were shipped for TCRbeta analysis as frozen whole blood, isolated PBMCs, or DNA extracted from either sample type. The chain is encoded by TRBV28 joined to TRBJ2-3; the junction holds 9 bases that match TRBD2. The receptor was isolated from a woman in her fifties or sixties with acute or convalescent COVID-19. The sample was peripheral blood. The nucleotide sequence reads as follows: TGTGCCAGCAGACTAGCGGGTACTAGCACAGATACGCAGTATTTT. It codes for CASRLAGTSTDTQYF.